Shown below are 14 T cell receptor beta chains from a single sample sequenced in a study of shared clonotypes between healthy human individuals. Produced via immunoSEQ multiplex PCR; TCRdb's table is partial and in-frame only. The sample consists of 2,500,000 or so clones, roughly 90% of them appearing once. The sequenced sample consisted of naive CD4+ T cells from PBMCs. Stated subset: CD45RA+ positively selected. Source of these receptors: a man aged 18 to 30 in good health. Some clones in this sample may be carry-over from other donors' samples.

The chain is built from TRBV27 and TRBJ2-1, with TRBD2 identical over 7 bases. The CDR3 totals 15 residues. In germline, CDR1 is MNHEY, CDR2 SMNVEV (reference sequence). V lost 7 bases and J lost 3; bases outside the gene matches: 9. CDR3 sequence: CASTLPGRGYNEQFF. For the CDR3, the DNA is TGTGCCAGCACCCTTCCAGGGAGGGGCTACAATGAGCAGTTCTTC.

V is TRBV2 and J is TRBJ1-1, with D possibly TRBD1 on 5 matching bases. Germline V gene data show CDR1 as SNHLY and CDR2 as FYNNEI. This CDR3 is 13 amino acids long. V gave up 7 bases and J gave up 0 bases, with 9 bases separating them. CDR3 in DNA: TGTGCCAGCATTCAGGGAGTGAACACTGAAGCTTTCTTT. This translates into CASIQGVNTEAFF.

The V and J genes are TRBV7-8 and TRBJ1-1; 7 nucleotides agree with TRBD1. Germline assignment: CDR1 SGHVS and CDR2 FQNEAQ. V lost 5 bases to trimming and J lost 1 base; unmatched junction nucleotides: 4. The CDR3 is 14 amino acids. CDR3 loop: CASSAQGGNTEAFF. The CDR3 coding sequence is TGTGCCAGCAGCGCTCAGGGGGGGAACACTGAAGCTTTCTTT.

J is TRBJ1-5 and V is TRBV7-9, with 8 positions matching TRBD1. The CDR3 loop spans 15 amino acids. V lost 8 bases to trimming and J lost 6 bases; unmatched junction nucleotides: 12. Germline loops: CDR1 SEHNR, CDR2 FQNEAQ (reference sequence). The CDR3: CASSDRGMEGQPQHF. DNA for the CDR3: TGTGCCAGCTCTGACAGGGGCATGGAGGGTCAGCCCCAGCATTTT.

The gene calls are TRBV7-3 and TRBJ2-3; 7 nucleotides match TRBD1. Germline CDR1 is SGHTA and CDR2 is FQGTGA. V lost 2 bases and J lost 1; bases outside the gene matches: 6. The length of the CDR3 is 16 residues. In DNA, the CDR3 is TGTGCCAGCAGCTTAGGCGGCCAGGGGGGCACAGATACGCAGTATTTT. Amino acid sequence: CASSLGGQGGTDTQYF.

This clone was detected only once. The V call is TRBV28, the J call TRBJ2-1, with 8 bases lining up with TRBD1. V lost 5 bases, J lost 5 bases, and 8 bases stayed unmatched. Per the germline V gene, CDR1 is MDHEN and CDR2 is SYDVKM. The CDR3 loop spans 15 amino acids. The CDR3 coding sequence is TGTGCCAGCAGTCCCCAGGGGGCGCCTCACAATGAGCAGTTCTTC. This codes for CASSPQGAPHNEQFF. Full variable domain (rest looked up from reference TRBV28 and TRBJ2-1): DVKVTQSSRYLVKRTGEKVFLECVQDMDHENMFWYRQDPGLGLRLIYFSYDVKMKEKGDIPEGYSVSREKKERFSLILESASTNQTSMYLCASSPQGAPHNEQFFGPGTRLTVL.

V is TRBV6-1 and J is TRBJ2-3; TRBD2 agrees at 8 bases. Germline CDR1 and CDR2: MNHNS and SASEGT. V lost 4 bases to trimming and J lost 8 bases; unmatched junction nucleotides: 11. This CDR3 has 15 residues. In DNA, the CDR3 is TGTGCCAGCAGTGGAGGGGTAGCGGGAAACCCTACGCAGTATTTT. Protein: CASSGGVAGNPTQYF.

This chain connects TRBV19 to TRBJ1-2; the D gene is possibly TRBD1 (5 bases). Germline loops: CDR1 LNHDA, CDR2 SQIVND (reference sequence). There are 15 residues in the CDR3. V shed 6 bases and J shed 3 bases, with 17 bases lying between them. This chain's CDR3 is CASRKPGPIYYGYTF. DNA of the CDR3: TGTGCCAGTAGGAAACCAGGGCCCATTTACTATGGCTACACCTTC.

Concerning this clone itself: Because the CDR3's place on the DNA is in doubt, the DNA is left out and the CDR3 is given as listed by TCRdb. The chain combines TRBV5-4 with TRBJ2-2; the table names TRBD2, a call not compared with the DNA. Germline values: CDR1 SGHNT, CDR2 YYREEE (reference sequence). Both ends counted, the CDR3 spans 15 residues. The CDR3 region is CASSSSTKNTGELFF.

The chain has TRBV11-1 and TRBJ2-1; no reliable D call. This CDR3 has 14 residues. V lost 4 bases, J lost 8 bases, and 15 bases lay in between. Germline V CDR1 and CDR2: SGHAT, FQDESV (reference sequence). This CDR3 is CASSSPAAGHEQFF. The CDR3 DNA reads as TGTGCCAGCAGCTCGCCGGCCGCCGGCCATGAGCAGTTCTTC.

This clone was detected a few times. The chain uses TRBV7-9 and TRBJ1-1, with D possibly being TRBD1 (6 bases). This CDR3 region has 17 residues. Germline-derived CDR1 and CDR2 are SEHNR and FQNEAQ (reference sequence). V was cut by 1 base and J by 1 base, with 16 bases left in between. The CDR3, as DNA: TGTGCCAGCAGCTTAGTTCAGGGGCAACGGGGGAACACTGAAGCTTTCTTT. It is translated as CASSLVQGQRGNTEAFF. The variable domain in full, with the rest retrieved from reference TRBV7-9 and TRBJ1-1, is DTGVSQNPRHKITKRGQNVTFRCDPISEHNRLYWYRQTLGQGPEFLTYFQNEAQLEKSRLLSDRFSAERPKGSFSTLEIQRTEQGDSAMYLCASSLVQGQRGNTEAFFGQGTRLTVV.

The chain joins TRBV7-3 to TRBJ1-3; no reliable D call. The CDR3 runs to 15 residues. Trimming took off 0 bases at V and 0 bases at J, with 6 bases between the two ends. From germline, CDR1 is SGHTA and CDR2 FQGTGA. This CDR3 is CASSLTPDSGNTIYF. The CDR3 bases are TGTGCCAGCAGCTTAACCCCCGACTCTGGAAACACCATATATTTT.

The V gene is TRBV20-1, the J gene TRBJ2-3; D remains unclear. CDR1 is DFQATT and CDR2 is SNEGSKA in the germline V gene (reference sequence). This CDR3 has 11 residues. V was pared by 3 bases and J by 7 bases, with 8 bases between. The CDR3 DNA is TGCAGTGCTAGCGGGTACAATACGCAGTATTTT. Protein: CSASGYNTQYF.

A word on this clone: Other DNA variants within this sample encode the same CDR3. The rearrangement uses TRBV6-5 and TRBJ2-1; D ambiguous. V was trimmed by 6 bases and J by 4 bases, leaving 4 bases between them. In germline, CDR1 is MNHEY, CDR2 SVGAGI. The length of the CDR3 is 11 residues. The CDR3, as DNA: TGTGCCAGCAGCAAGTACAATGAGCAGTTCTTC. This codes for CASSKYNEQFF.